The following is a T cell receptor beta chain sequence with its context. The data belong to a study of blood T cell repertoires in COVID-19. Study-wide background: Sites in the United States, Italy and Spain provided acute and convalescent COVID-19 samples. Sources were T cells, B-cell-depleted T cells, or PBMCs; the material itself was cDNA or gDNA.

Trimming took 10 bases from V and 3 from J; bases not matched to a gene: 8. Germline V gene sequence: CDR1 SEHNR, CDR2 FQNEAQ (reference sequence). This CDR3 contains 14 residues. In the original analysis: By means of reference gene primer amplification, nucleated cell counts were estimated. Profiled with immunoSEQ multiplex PCR; TCRdb holds only in-frame clones, not every one. Clonal size and the V and J genes are those of that table, whereas D and trimming came from the DNA. The repertoire holds approximately 80,000 clones, with around 81% as singletons. This rearrangement joins TRBV7-9 to TRBJ2-3, with 9 positions matching TRBD2. The clonotype comes from a human donor in a cohort sampled during active COVID-19. Sequenced material: peripheral blood. CDR3 in amino acids: CATLLAGGTDTQYF. For the CDR3, the DNA is TGTGCCACCCTACTAGCGGGCGGAACAGATACGCAGTATTTT.